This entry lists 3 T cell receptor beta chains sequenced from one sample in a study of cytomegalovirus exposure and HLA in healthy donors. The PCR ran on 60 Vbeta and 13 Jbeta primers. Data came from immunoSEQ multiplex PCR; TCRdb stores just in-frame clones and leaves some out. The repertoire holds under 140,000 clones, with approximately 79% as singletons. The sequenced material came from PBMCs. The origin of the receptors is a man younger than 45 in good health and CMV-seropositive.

In nucleotides, the CDR3 is TGTGCCAGCAGCTCCCGGGACGGGGAGGCAGCCCACAATGAGCAGTTCTTC. Residues: CASSSRDGEAAHNEQFF. J is TRBJ2-1 and V is TRBV7-9, with TRBD2 as a possible D gene (6 bases). The ends were cut back, 4 bases at V and 5 bases at J, with 21 bases in the middle. The CDR3 contains 17 residues. Germline CDR1 reads SEHNR; CDR2 reads FQNEAQ (reference sequence).

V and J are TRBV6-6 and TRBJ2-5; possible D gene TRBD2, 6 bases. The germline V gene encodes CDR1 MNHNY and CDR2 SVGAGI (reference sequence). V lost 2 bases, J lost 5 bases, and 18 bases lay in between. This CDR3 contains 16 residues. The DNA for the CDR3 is TGTGCCAGCAGTTACGAAAAGGGCGGGGTTAAGGAGACCCAGTACTTC. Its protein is CASSYEKGGVKETQYF.

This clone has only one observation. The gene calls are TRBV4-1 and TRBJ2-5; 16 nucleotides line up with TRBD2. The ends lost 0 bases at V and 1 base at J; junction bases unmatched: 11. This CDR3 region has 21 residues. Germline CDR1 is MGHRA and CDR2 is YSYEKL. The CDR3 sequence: CASSQDSGTSGGAFLQETQYF. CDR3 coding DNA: TGCGCCAGCAGCCAAGATTCCGGGACTAGCGGGGGGGCCTTTCTCCAAGAGACCCAGTACTTC.